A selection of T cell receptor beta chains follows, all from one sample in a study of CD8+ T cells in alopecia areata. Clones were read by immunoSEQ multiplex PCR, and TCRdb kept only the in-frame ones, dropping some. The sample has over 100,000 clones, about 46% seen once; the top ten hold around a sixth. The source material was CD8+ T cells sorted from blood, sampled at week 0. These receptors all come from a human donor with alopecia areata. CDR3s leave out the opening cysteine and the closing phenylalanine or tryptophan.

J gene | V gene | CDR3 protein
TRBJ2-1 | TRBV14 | ASSQPWGRGDNEQF
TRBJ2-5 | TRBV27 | ASSWRQQETQY
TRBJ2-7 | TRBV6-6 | ASTIVQGAIEQY
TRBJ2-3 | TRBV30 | AWSPGNTDTQY
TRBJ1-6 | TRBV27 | ASTFRTGTNSPLH
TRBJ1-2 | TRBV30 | AWRKRATNGYT
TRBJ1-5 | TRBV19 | ASSIRDHYQPQH
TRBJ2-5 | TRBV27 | ASSFLGAQETQY
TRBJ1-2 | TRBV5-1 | ASSPGTGTLYGYT
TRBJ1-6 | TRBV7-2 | ASSTRPSGDSPLH
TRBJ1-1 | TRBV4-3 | ASSHPDRGGTEAF
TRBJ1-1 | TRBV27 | ASTQGRGNTEAF
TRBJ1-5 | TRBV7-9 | ASSLEPNSNQPQH
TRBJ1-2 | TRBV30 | AWTPGTVGYT
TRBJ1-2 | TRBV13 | ASSGKGQGVRGYT
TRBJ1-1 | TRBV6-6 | ASSWVVGDTEAF
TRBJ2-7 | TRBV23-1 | ASSPDVGGPYEQY
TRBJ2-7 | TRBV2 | ASRGDNYEQY
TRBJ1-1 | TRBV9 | ASSVETGLSTEAF
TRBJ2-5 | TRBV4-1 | ASSQVYGQETQY
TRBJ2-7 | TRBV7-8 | ASSLRQTAYEQY
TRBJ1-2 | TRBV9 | ASSSQGAEYGYT
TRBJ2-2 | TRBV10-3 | AIRVEGRVTGELF